The clone carrying this T cell receptor beta chain was seen repeatedly, ten times or more. Its specificity is not known. This sample is part of a study of T cell repertoires in cytomegalovirus infection. Overall study: It can be stated that public TCR beta signatures indicated CMV infection as well as a matching HLA type. Whole-study findings and limits: Dominating the ex vivo response were TCR beta clonotypes that were CMV-specific and HLA-C-restricted. Based on cumulative public TCR beta family frequency, carriers of CMV plus the relevant HLA were identified.

The CDR3 extends over 14 amino acids. CDR1 and CDR2 from the germline V gene are SGHTA and FQGNSA. The ends lost 5 bases at V and 8 bases at J; junction bases unmatched: 9. Each CDR3 protein is one row after TCRdb ran MiXCR on the reads. In the table there are approximately 110,000 distinct CDR3 sequences, over 9% of which are singletons. The chain has TRBV7-2 and TRBJ1-2, with 9 bases lining up with TRBD1. The clonotype comes from a human donor in good health (CMV status not recorded). Some clones in this sample may be carry-over from other donors' samples. Specimen: PBMCs, sequenced either directly or after in vitro stimulation (not recorded which). This CDR3 reads CASSNRDRAGGYTF. In DNA form, the CDR3 reads TGTGCCAGCAGCAACCGGGACAGGGCAGGGGGCTACACCTTC.